This T cell receptor beta chain stems from a study of beta chain features in type 1 diabetes. Study overall: There were approximately 100 million sorted cells examined across all samples. Study-wide points: Insertions were fewer and deletions more numerous at VDJ junctions in type 1 diabetes patients. Naive, central memory and Treg TCRB repertoires appeared more alike in patients than in healthy donors. PCR, the amplification step, might favor shorter templates, equally in patients and controls. People with Type 1 diabetes carried modestly yet significantly shorter TCRB CDR3s in all four CD4+ subsets.

This clone was seen more than once but under ten times. What it recognizes is unknown. What was sequenced were expressed TCRB transcripts, since all of the isolated RNA had been reverse transcribed. Some clones are missing from TCRdb's copy, which holds only in-frame ones; the method was immunoSEQ multiplex PCR. The sample lists more than 550,000 clones, 11% to 15% seen once, with 0.035% to 0.045% in the top ten. The sample consisted of naive CD4+ T cells from blood. The receptor was isolated from a man aged 18 to 35 with type 1 diabetes.

CDR3 in amino acids: CASTHGTSGNANEQFF. The CDR3 DNA reads TGTGCCAGCACCCACGGGACTAGCGGGAATGCTAATGAGCAGTTCTTC. The genes are TRBV28 and TRBJ2-1; TRBD2 agrees at 13 bases. This CDR3 is built from 16 residues. The J segment lost 7 bases and the V segment lost 7 bases, leaving 10 bases of the junction unmatched. Per germline, CDR1 MDHEN and CDR2 SYDVKM. The variable domain in full, with the rest retrieved from reference TRBV28 and TRBJ2-1, is DVKVTQSSRYLVKRTGEKVFLECVQDMDHENMFWYRQDPGLGLRLIYFSYDVKMKEKGDIPEGYSVSREKKERFSLILESASTNQTSMYLCASTHGTSGNANEQFFGPGTRLTVL.